This is a list of T cell receptor beta chains from one sample in a study of radiation and T cells in renal cell carcinoma. Generated by immunoSEQ multiplex PCR, the TCRdb table keeps only in-frame clones and is missing some. The table records over 120,000 clones, about 86% of them present only once. Here the sequenced sample was blood, taken from a patient whose treatment included radiotherapy and nephrectomy. These receptor sequences come from a woman aged 45-59 years with renal cell carcinoma. Each CDR3 is given with its conserved first and last residue. The order of the fields is J gene, D gene, V gene, clone size, CDR3 protein, CDR3 DNA. The D gene is left open where the match is weak. Size values are once, few and many counts, or a class for expanded clones, and some rows have none.

TRBJ1-1 | TRBD1 | TRBV18 | few | CASSPGTGMNTEAFF | TGTGCCAGCTCACCAGGGACAGGGATGAACACTGAAGCTTTCTTT
TRBJ2-7 | TRBD2 | TRBV4-3 | . | CASSQDHGREIHEQYF | TGCGCCAGCAGCCAAGATCATGGGCGGGAGATCCACGAGCAGTACTTC
TRBJ1-3 | . | TRBV25-1 | . | CASSDEGFAWHTIYF | TGTGCCAGCTCTGACGAGGGATTCGCGTGGCACACCATATATTTT
TRBJ2-3 | . | TRBV30 | . | CAWSGPGDTQYF | TGTGCCTGGAGTGGGCCGGGAGATACGCAGTATTTT
TRBJ2-1 | . | TRBV4-3 | . | CASSQDLWGYNEQFF | TGCGCCAGCAGCCAAGATCTTTGGGGATACAATGAGCAGTTCTTC
TRBJ1-4 | . | TRBV9 | . | CASSVDRTNEKLFF | TGTGCCAGCAGCGTAGACAGGACTAATGAAAAACTGTTTTTT
TRBJ1-5 | . | TRBV7-2 | . | CASSLARDQPQHF | TGTGCCAGCAGCTTAGCAAGGGATCAGCCCCAGCATTTT
TRBJ2-5 | . | TRBV5-1 | . | CASSLAANREETQYF | TGCGCCAGCAGCTTGGCCGCGAACAGGGAAGAGACCCAGTACTTC
TRBJ1-1 | . | TRBV6-5 | . | CASRGNTEAFF | TGTGCCAGCAGGGGGAACACTGAAGCTTTCTTT
TRBJ1-2 | . | TRBV6-1 | . | CASSGSTGYGYTF | TGTGCCAGCAGTGGATCGACAGGCTATGGCTACACCTTC
TRBJ1-2 | . | TRBV4-1 | . | CASSQEGTDARGYGYTF | TGCGCCAGCAGCCAAGAAGGTACCGACGCCCGGGGCTATGGCTACACCTTC
TRBJ1-5 | . | TRBV19 | . | CASSAEGVRQPQHF | TGTGCCAGTAGTGCCGAGGGAGTTCGACAGCCCCAGCATTTT
TRBJ2-7 | TRBD2 | TRBV7-2 | once | CASSRAGGDYEQYF | TGTGCCAGCAGCCGCGCGGGGGGGGACTACGAGCAGTACTTC
TRBJ2-2 | . | TRBV5-1 | . | CASSLGRQGTGELFF | TGCGCCAGCAGCTTGGGACGCCAAGGCACCGGGGAGCTGTTTTTT
TRBJ2-3 | . | TRBV2 | . | CASTWGVDTQYF | TGTGCCAGCACCTGGGGTGTAGATACGCAGTATTTT
TRBJ2-3 | TRBD2 | TRBV19 | once | CASSTGGQDSTDTQYF | TGTGCCTCCAGTACGGGAGGGCAGGACAGCACAGATACGCAGTATTTT
TRBJ1-3 | . | TRBV7-9 | . | CASSPTGGNTIYF | TGTGCCAGCAGCCCGACCGGAGGAAACACCATATATTTT
TRBJ1-2 | . | TRBV5-1 | . | CASSLAAPGGEDYGYTF | TGCGCCAGCAGCTTGGCCGCGCCGGGGGGCGAAGACTATGGCTACACCTTC
TRBJ1-2 | TRBD1 | TRBV10-3 | . | CATQNFGQASGYTF | TGTGCCACACAAAACTTCGGACAGGCCTCTGGCTACACCTTC
TRBJ2-5 | . | TRBV14 | . | CASGGGDQETQYF | TGTGCCAGTGGGGGCGGGGATCAAGAGACCCAGTACTTC
TRBJ1-1 | . | TRBV4-1 | . | CASSQEKGVNTEAFF | TGCGCCAGCAGCCAAGAGAAGGGGGTGAACACTGAAGCTTTCTTT
TRBJ1-3 | . | TRBV14 | . | CASSQEAWTIYF | TGTGCCAGCAGCCAAGAGGCCTGGACCATATATTTT
TRBJ1-2 | . | TRBV29-1 | . | CSVDDDRRMHGYTF | TGCAGCGTCGACGATGACAGGAGAATGCATGGCTACACCTTC
TRBJ2-7 | TRBD2 | TRBV5-6 | . | CASSRRLSGGVYEQYF | TGTGCCAGCAGCCGTCGCCTGTCGGGAGGAGTCTACGAGCAGTACTTC
TRBJ2-2 | . | TRBV25-1 | . | CASSSDPAGELFF | TGTGCCAGCAGTTCAGATCCAGCGGGGGAGCTGTTTTTT
TRBJ1-4 | . | TRBV7-2 | . | CASSLNTAEKLFF | TGTGCCAGCAGCTTAAACACGGCTGAAAAACTGTTTTTT
TRBJ2-3 | TRBD2 | TRBV7-2 | . | CASSSNRGLAGIDSDTQYF | TGTGCCAGCAGCTCCAACCGGGGACTAGCGGGCATCGATTCAGATACGCAGTATTTT
TRBJ2-5 | . | TRBV6-6 | . | CASTSAMNFQETQYF | TGTGCCAGCACCTCGGCAATGAACTTCCAAGAGACCCAGTACTTC
TRBJ1-2 | TRBD1 | TRBV5-8 | . | CASRPEQGGDGYTF | TGTGCCAGCAGACCGGAACAGGGGGGCGATGGCTACACCTTC
TRBJ2-7 | . | TRBV9 | . | CASSVAIGGPYEQYF | TGTGCCAGCAGCGTAGCTATAGGGGGACCCTACGAGCAGTACTTC
TRBJ1-3 | . | TRBV30 | . | CAWSKTGTGNTIYF | TGTGCCTGGAGTAAAACAGGGACGGGAAACACCATATATTTT
TRBJ2-3 | . | TRBV10-2 | . | CASSLHLSTDTQYF | TGCGCCAGCAGCCTACACCTAAGCACAGATACGCAGTATTTT
TRBJ2-1 | TRBD2 | TRBV6-1 | . | CASRSGGSYNEQFF | TGTGCCAGCAGGTCGGGGGGGTCCTACAATGAGCAGTTCTTC
TRBJ1-5 | TRBD1 | TRBV4-1 | . | CASRKDRGQPQHF | TGCGCCAGCAGGAAGGACAGGGGCCAGCCCCAGCATTTT
TRBJ2-5 | . | TRBV5-4 | . | CASSSEALEGETQYF | TGTGCCAGCAGCTCAGAGGCCCTGGAGGGCGAGACCCAGTACTTC
TRBJ1-3 | . | TRBV7-9 | . | CASSPGTISGNTIYF | TGTGCCAGCAGCCCTGGTACGATCTCTGGAAACACCATATATTTT
TRBJ2-1 | . | TRBV7-3 | . | CASSLGLEGAHEQFF | TGTGCCAGCAGCTTAGGTCTAGAAGGGGCCCATGAGCAGTTCTTC
TRBJ2-2 | . | TRBV5-6 | . | CASSFVGANTGELFF | TGTGCCAGCAGCTTTGTGGGCGCGAACACCGGGGAGCTGTTTTTT
TRBJ2-1 | . | TRBV10-3 | . | CAISESSNEQFF | TGTGCCATCAGTGAGTCTAGCAATGAGCAGTTCTTC
TRBJ1-2 | . | TRBV19 | few | CASTGRDTLRGGYTF | TGTGCCAGTACGGGCAGGGACACCCTACGAGGTGGCTACACCTTC
TRBJ1-6 | . | TRBV28 | . | CASSLSASSNSPLHF | TGTGCCAGCAGTTTAAGCGCCAGCTCAAATTCACCCCTCCACTTT
TRBJ2-3 | . | TRBV5-1 | . | CASSLSVGTDTQYF | TGCGCCAGCAGCTTAAGTGTGGGAACAGATACGCAGTATTTT
TRBJ1-1 | . | TRBV5-1 | few | CASSLGGFTEAFF | TGCGCCAGCAGCTTGGGAGGATTTACTGAAGCTTTCTTT
TRBJ1-4 | . | TRBV7-2 | . | CASSLGAGEKLFF | TGTGCCAGCAGCTTAGGTGCGGGAGAAAAACTGTTTTTT
TRBJ2-1 | TRBD1 | TRBV15 | . | CAVSGQGGYNEQFF | TGTGCCGTTTCGGGACAGGGGGGGTACAATGAGCAGTTCTTC
TRBJ1-5 | . | TRBV19 | once | CASSTGIGQPQHF | TGTGCCAGTAGTACAGGGATTGGTCAGCCCCAGCATTTT
TRBJ1-2 | . | TRBV5-1 | . | CASSLVTASYGYTF | TGCGCCAGCAGCCTCGTGACAGCATCCTATGGCTACACCTTC
TRBJ2-1 | TRBD2 | TRBV4-3 | . | CASSPGTSGIYEQFF | TGCGCCAGCAGCCCCGGGACTAGCGGGATATATGAGCAGTTCTTC
TRBJ2-4 | . | TRBV7-2 | . | CASSLSRGPNIQYF | TGTGCCAGCAGCTTAAGCAGGGGTCCAAACATTCAGTACTTC
TRBJ2-7 | . | TRBV7-9 | . | CASSSSAVGQYF | TGTGCCAGCAGCTCCTCGGCGGTAGGGCAGTACTTC
TRBJ2-7 | . | TRBV7-2 | . | CASSLTSGSTYEQYF | TGTGCCAGCAGCTTAACTTCTGGGTCGACCTACGAGCAGTACTTC
TRBJ1-5 | . | TRBV7-9 | . | CASSLAGAQPQHF | TGTGCCAGCAGCTTAGCCGGGGCCCAGCCCCAGCATTTT
TRBJ2-1 | TRBD2 | TRBV5-1 | . | CASSFGGGSMNEQFF | TGCGCCAGCAGCTTCGGCGGGGGGTCGATGAATGAGCAGTTCTTC
TRBJ2-3 | TRBD1 | TRBV19 | once | CASRTQGAVGTDTQYF | TGTGCCAGTAGGACGCAGGGGGCGGTTGGCACAGATACGCAGTATTTT
TRBJ2-1 | TRBD1 | TRBV5-4 | . | CASSLDRGPLNEQFF | TGTGCCAGCAGCCTGGACAGGGGGCCTCTCAATGAGCAGTTCTTC
TRBJ2-1 | . | TRBV7-2 | . | CASSLASMGSNEQFF | TGTGCCAGCAGCTTAGCGTCGATGGGTTCGAATGAGCAGTTCTTC
TRBJ2-3 | TRBD1 | TRBV4-1 | . | CASSQASGTGVVSDTQYF | TGCGCCAGCAGCCAAGCCTCCGGGACAGGGGTTGTTTCAGATACGCAGTATTTT